The text below deals with one TCR beta chain. Its specificity is not known. This sample is part of a study of T cell responses to AZD1222 COVID-19 vaccine. Regarding the study as a whole: Repertoires were collected only later (after the peak T cell response had occurred).

Trimming took 5 bases from V and 6 from J, leaving 7 bases between them. CDR3 length: 11 amino acids. The protocol was immunoSEQ multiplex PCR, while the TCRdb copy is restricted to in-frame clones and leaves out a portion. The sample shows about 57,000 clones, roughly 87% of them seen only once. Sequences were derived from peripheral blood, sampled on day 0 of AZD1222 vaccination. The sequence was obtained from an adult in good health. The chain links TRBV12-3 or TRBV12-4 to TRBJ1-2; D ambiguous. The CDR3 sequence is CASSVRDGYTF. CDR3 sequence (DNA): TGTGCCAGCAGTGTCCGTGATGGCTACACCTTC.